This is a list of T cell receptor beta chains from one sample in a study of blood T cell repertoires in COVID-19. Profiling relied on immunoSEQ multiplex PCR, and the TCRdb table lists in-frame clones only, not all of them. The sample has more than 200,000 clones; approximately 90% are singletons. Sequencing was performed on peripheral blood. All receptors come from a man aged 50 to 59 with COVID-19, enrolled during active disease. The CDR3 runs from the conserved cysteine through the conserved F or W. A D gene is named only where the DNA matches it firmly. Where a row states a size, it is once, few, many or the class of an expanded clone; other rows omit it.

cdr3_aa: CASSNPGLSSYEQYF; cdr3_nt: TGTGCCAGCAGTAATCCCGGACTCAGCTCCTACGAGCAGTACTTC; clone_size: .; d_call: .; j_call: TRBJ2-7; v_call: TRBV6-2/TRBV6-3
cdr3_aa: CASSYRSGLAFNEQFF; cdr3_nt: TGTGCCAGCAGTTACAGGTCGGGACTAGCATTCAACGAGCAGTTCTTC; clone_size: .; d_call: TRBD2; j_call: TRBJ2-1; v_call: TRBV6-6
cdr3_aa: CASRRTGEPISAGNTIYF; cdr3_nt: TGCGCCAGCCGTAGGACAGGGGAACCCATTTCTGCTGGAAACACCATATATTTT; clone_size: .; d_call: TRBD1; j_call: TRBJ1-3; v_call: TRBV10-2
cdr3_aa: CASSLMFTWDSQTGELFF; cdr3_nt: TGTGCCAGCAGTTTAATGTTTACGTGGGACAGCCAAACCGGGGAGCTGTTTTTT; clone_size: .; d_call: TRBD1; j_call: TRBJ2-2; v_call: TRBV28
cdr3_aa: CASSPQDRTSNTGELFF; cdr3_nt: TGTGCCAGCTCACCCCAGGACAGGACCTCGAACACCGGGGAGCTGTTTTTT; clone_size: .; d_call: TRBD1; j_call: TRBJ2-2; v_call: TRBV18
cdr3_aa: CASSTGTSGFSYNEQFF; cdr3_nt: TGTGCCAGCAGCACCGGGACTAGCGGGTTCTCCTACAATGAGCAGTTCTTC; clone_size: .; d_call: TRBD2; j_call: TRBJ2-1; v_call: TRBV6-2/TRBV6-3
cdr3_aa: CASSLWQGAGTEAFF; cdr3_nt: TGTGCCAGCAGTTTATGGCAGGGGGCTGGCACTGAAGCTTTCTTT; clone_size: .; d_call: TRBD1; j_call: TRBJ1-1; v_call: TRBV28
cdr3_aa: CASSFHLPYEQYF; cdr3_nt: TGTGCCAGCAGCTTCCACTTACCCTACGAGCAGTACTTC; clone_size: .; d_call: .; j_call: TRBJ2-7; v_call: TRBV7-9
cdr3_aa: CASNMGQRNTEAFF; cdr3_nt: TGTGCCAGCAACATGGGACAGAGAAACACTGAAGCTTTCTTT; clone_size: once; d_call: TRBD1; j_call: TRBJ1-1; v_call: TRBV6-5
cdr3_aa: CASSLLAGGNTDTQYF; cdr3_nt: TGTGCCAGCAGCTTACTAGCGGGGGGGAACACAGATACGCAGTATTTT; clone_size: .; d_call: TRBD2; j_call: TRBJ2-3; v_call: TRBV7-2
cdr3_aa: CASSLSLRTGREQYF; cdr3_nt: TGTGCCAGCAGCTTAAGCCTGAGGACAGGGAGAGAGCAGTACTTC; clone_size: .; d_call: TRBD1; j_call: TRBJ2-7; v_call: TRBV7-9
cdr3_aa: CASSVLIRGGNQPQHF; cdr3_nt: TGTGCCAGCAGTGTATTGATCAGAGGGGGAAATCAGCCCCAGCATTTT; clone_size: .; d_call: .; j_call: TRBJ1-5; v_call: TRBV28
cdr3_aa: CASTQTGVWNQPQHF; cdr3_nt: TGTGCCAGTACCCAGACAGGGGTTTGGAATCAGCCCCAGCATTTT; clone_size: .; d_call: TRBD1; j_call: TRBJ1-5; v_call: TRBV19
cdr3_aa: CAREAAGHNEQFF; cdr3_nt: TGTGCCCGGGAAGCAGCAGGCCACAATGAGCAGTTCTTC; clone_size: .; d_call: .; j_call: TRBJ2-1; v_call: TRBV30
cdr3_aa: CASSQEVGVHTEAFF; cdr3_nt: TGTGCCAGCAGCCAAGAAGTAGGGGTTCACACTGAAGCTTTCTTT; clone_size: .; d_call: .; j_call: TRBJ1-1; v_call: TRBV4-2
cdr3_aa: CSVTGTGWNEQFF; cdr3_nt: TGCAGCGTTACCGGGACAGGGTGGAATGAGCAGTTCTTC; clone_size: .; d_call: TRBD1; j_call: TRBJ2-1; v_call: TRBV29-1
cdr3_aa: CASSHSRGGYGYTF; cdr3_nt: TGTGCCAGCAGCCATAGCAGGGGCGGCTATGGCTACACCTTC; clone_size: once; d_call: .; j_call: TRBJ1-2; v_call: TRBV7-2
cdr3_aa: CASSLPSGTGTQYF; cdr3_nt: TGTGCCAGCAGCTTACCTAGCGGGACGGGGACCCAGTACTTC; clone_size: once; d_call: TRBD2; j_call: TRBJ2-5; v_call: TRBV7-8
cdr3_aa: CASRTGADQPQHF; cdr3_nt: TGTGCCAGCAGGACAGGGGCGGATCAGCCCCAGCATTTT; clone_size: .; d_call: TRBD1; j_call: TRBJ1-5; v_call: TRBV27
cdr3_aa: CASSILSATATDTQYF; cdr3_nt: TGTGCCAGTAGTATACTGAGCGCGACAGCCACAGATACGCAGTATTTT; clone_size: .; d_call: .; j_call: TRBJ2-3; v_call: TRBV19
cdr3_aa: CASSQERWQGMAEAFF; cdr3_nt: TGTGCCAGCAGCCAAGAGAGGTGGCAGGGGATGGCTGAAGCTTTCTTT; clone_size: few; d_call: .; j_call: TRBJ1-1; v_call: TRBV3-1/TRBV3-2
cdr3_aa: CASSLWGRGISPLHF; cdr3_nt: TGTGCCAGCAGTTTATGGGGCAGGGGTATCTCACCCCTCCACTTT; clone_size: .; d_call: .; j_call: TRBJ1-6; v_call: TRBV27
cdr3_aa: CASSSPQGKGNSPLHF; cdr3_nt: TGTGCCAGCAGTTCCCCCCAGGGAAAAGGCAATTCACCCCTCCACTTT; clone_size: .; d_call: .; j_call: TRBJ1-6; v_call: TRBV27
cdr3_aa: CASSDGQTGGYTF; cdr3_nt: TGTGCCAGCAGCGATGGACAGACTGGTGGCTACACCTTC; clone_size: few; d_call: .; j_call: TRBJ1-2; v_call: TRBV3-1/TRBV3-2
cdr3_aa: CATTRPRGGELFF; cdr3_nt: TGTGCCACCACAAGACCCCGAGGCGGGGAGCTGTTTTTT; clone_size: .; d_call: .; j_call: TRBJ2-2; v_call: TRBV5-8
cdr3_aa: CASSEAGGEQYF; cdr3_nt: TGTGCCAGCAGTGAGGCAGGCGGGGAGCAGTACTTC; clone_size: .; d_call: .; j_call: TRBJ2-7; v_call: TRBV2
cdr3_aa: CASSYTENSPLHF; cdr3_nt: TGTGCCAGCAGTTATACAGAAAATTCACCCCTCCACTTT; clone_size: .; d_call: .; j_call: TRBJ1-6; v_call: TRBV6-2/TRBV6-3
cdr3_aa: CASSMFRGRPREYYEQYF; cdr3_nt: TGTGCCAGTAGTATGTTCAGGGGGAGGCCTCGAGAATACTACGAGCAGTACTTC; clone_size: .; d_call: .; j_call: TRBJ2-7; v_call: TRBV19
cdr3_aa: CASSLGAGSGSGEQFF; cdr3_nt: TGTGCCAGCAGCTTAGGGGCCGGGAGCGGGTCGGGTGAGCAGTTCTTC; clone_size: .; d_call: .; j_call: TRBJ2-1; v_call: TRBV7-2